The T cell receptor beta chain described here comes from a study of blood T cell repertoires in COVID-19. Overall study context: Both acute and convalescent COVID-19 samples were obtained from the United States, Italy and Spain.

Under the authors' procedure: Estimates of nucleated cell counts were drawn from the amplification of reference gene primers. Profiled with immunoSEQ multiplex PCR; TCRdb holds only in-frame clones, not every one. V and J calls and clone size are those listed in that table; D and trimming were worked out from the DNA. Among a few hundred thousand clones, around 87% were seen once, and the ten largest hold over 6%. Trimming removed 5 bases at V and 6 bases at J, with 5 bases between. Germline CDR1 SGHRS, CDR2 YFSETQ. The CDR3 has 11 residues. The sequencing sample was made of peripheral blood. J is TRBJ2-2 and V is TRBV5-1; a weak D match, TRBD2 (5 bases). The sequence was collected from a woman in her seventies with active or convalescent COVID-19. CDR3 protein: CASRGAGELFF. The CDR3 DNA sequence: TGCGCCAGCAGGGGAGCCGGGGAGCTGTTTTTT.